A selection of T cell receptor beta chains follows, all from one sample in a study of CD8 T cells in ankylosing spondylitis. TCRdb processed the 5' RACE reads anew with MiXCR; each CDR3 protein has one entry. The sample comprises about 750,000 distinct CDR3 sequences, 19% of which are singletons, and under 20% rests with the top ten. Sequencing input: blood, either unsorted or a sorted T cell fraction (not recorded which). Receptors originate from a male donor with ankylosing spondylitis. Both conserved end residues are part of each CDR3. The D gene is left open where the match is weak. Some rows have no size entry. The others give once, few or many, or a class for an expanded clone.

CDR3aa | CDR3nt | abundance | v_gene | d_gene | j_gene
CSARGEAGHSNQPQHF | TGCAGTGCTAGAGGGGAGGCAGGGCATAGCAATCAGCCCCAGCATTTT | few | TRBV20-1 | - | TRBJ1-5
CSGTAAGNEQFF | TGCAGCGGGACAGCTGCCGGGAATGAGCAGTTCTTC | - | TRBV29-1 | - | TRBJ2-1
CASSRDRRTETQYF | TGTGCCAGCAGTCGGGACAGAAGGACAGAGACCCAGTACTTC | - | TRBV28 | TRBD1 | TRBJ2-5
CATSDNGPNGEETQYF | TGTGCCACCAGTGACAACGGACCCAATGGGGAAGAGACCCAGTACTTC | - | TRBV24-1 | - | TRBJ2-5
CASSKDRASYNEQFF | TGTGCCAGCAGTAAGGACAGGGCCTCCTACAATGAGCAGTTCTTC | few | TRBV12-3/TRBV12-4 | TRBD1 | TRBJ2-1
CSFPGTQETQYF | TGCAGCTTTCCAGGGACCCAAGAGACCCAGTACTTC | few | TRBV29-1 | - | TRBJ2-5
CASSLLKGLTDTQYF | TGTGCCAGCAGCTTGTTGAAGGGTCTGACGGATACGCAGTATTTT | - | TRBV5-6 | - | TRBJ2-3
CASSQEPTSGLGGSYNEQFF | TGCGCCAGCAGCCAAGAGCCGACTAGCGGCCTTGGGGGCTCCTACAATGAGCAGTTCTTC | once | TRBV4-3 | TRBD2 | TRBJ2-1
CASSGGTNTGELFF | TGCGCCAGCAGCGGCGGGACGAACACCGGGGAGCTGTTTTTT | many | TRBV5-1 | - | TRBJ2-2
CASSLVPVGGGTEAFF | TGCGCCAGCAGCTTGGTACCCGTCGGAGGGGGGACTGAAGCTTTCTTT | few | TRBV5-1 | - | TRBJ1-1
CSARGGTSGDSQYF | TGCAGTGCTAGAGGGGGGACTAGCGGGGACTCCCAGTACTTC | few | TRBV20-1 | TRBD2 | TRBJ2-5
CASSFPGLKTQYF | TGTGCCAGCAGCTTTCCGGGACTGAAGACCCAGTACTTC | - | TRBV7-8 | - | TRBJ2-5
CASSRVRWRGGDMNTEAFF | TGTGCCAGCTCACGGGTCAGGTGGCGGGGTGGAGATATGAACACTGAAGCTTTCTTT | few | TRBV18 | - | TRBJ1-1
CASSLGASGISNEQFF | TGTGCCAGCAGCTTAGGGGCTAGCGGGATAAGCAATGAGCAGTTCTTC | few | TRBV7-6 | TRBD2 | TRBJ2-1
CASSQWGQNPQETQYF | TGCGCCAGCAGCCAATGGGGACAGAACCCTCAAGAGACCCAGTACTTC | - | TRBV4-1 | TRBD1 | TRBJ2-5
CASGQDRGLYGYTF | TGTGCTAGTGGGCAAGACAGGGGGCTCTATGGCTACACCTTC | - | TRBV12-5 | TRBD1 | TRBJ1-2
CASSPEAGETQYF | TGTGCCAGCAGTCCGGAAGCGGGAGAGACCCAGTACTTC | - | TRBV12-3/TRBV12-4 | - | TRBJ2-5
CASRPGGPNEQFF | TGTGCCAGCAGACCGGGGGGTCCCAATGAGCAGTTCTTC | - | TRBV28 | TRBD2 | TRBJ2-1
CASSFPASLSSYEQYF | TGTGCCAGCAGCTTCCCGGCCAGCCTGAGCTCCTACGAGCAGTACTTC | - | TRBV7-9 | - | TRBJ2-7
CASSWNWGTDTQYF | TGTGCCAGCAGTTGGAACTGGGGTACAGATACGCAGTATTTT | few | TRBV6-5 | - | TRBJ2-3